This passage covers 7 T cell receptor beta chains from one sample sequenced in a study of shared clonotypes between healthy human individuals. The assay was immunoSEQ multiplex PCR, and TCRdb's table has in-frame clones only and misses some. The table shows some 980,000 clones, with more than 75% occurring only once. Sequencing was carried out using memory CD4+ T cells sorted from blood. Subset indicated: CD45RA-negative fraction. Every receptor here comes from a man younger than 35 in good health.

This rearrangement joins TRBV7-2 to TRBJ2-4; no clear D. CDR3 length equals 15 residues. Germline loops: CDR1 SGHTA, CDR2 FQGNSA. The V end lost 2 bases, the J end lost 4 bases, and 12 bases lay between the germline ends. The CDR3 coding sequence is TGTGCCAGCAGCTTACGACTGCCCACAAAAAACATTCAGTACTTC. Residues: CASSLRLPTKNIQYF.

The J gene is TRBJ2-7, the V gene TRBV30; TRBD2 matches 7 bases. Germline CDR1 reads GTSNPN; CDR2 reads SVGIG (reference sequence). Unmatched junction bases numbered 13, after V lost 2 bases and J lost 3 bases. The CDR3 contains 16 residues. Written as DNA, the CDR3 is TGTGCCTGGAGTTCGGCTTGGGCGGGAGAACGCTACGAGCAGTACTTC. Protein: CAWSSAWAGERYEQYF. The full variable domain, in which reference TRBV30 and TRBJ2-7 provide the parts outside the CDR3, is SQTIHQWPATLVQPVGSPLSLECTVEGTSNPNLYWYRQAAGRGLQLLFYSVGIGQISSEVPQNLSASRPQDRQFILSSKKLLLSDSGFYLCAWSSAWAGERYEQYFGPGTRLTVT.

This sequence joins TRBV29-1 and TRBJ2-1; 13 bases align to TRBD2. Germline CDR1 SQVTM, CDR2 ANQGSEA. This CDR3 has 15 residues. V was pared by 8 bases and J by 7 bases, with 11 bases of the junction left unmatched. CDR3 sequence reads: CSLRTSGRDVNEQFF. As DNA, the CDR3 is TGCAGCCTCCGGACTAGCGGGAGAGACGTGAATGAGCAGTTCTTC.

The chain recombines TRBV2 with TRBJ2-1; 11 bases agree with TRBD1. The V gene end was trimmed by 7 bases and the J gene end by 15 bases; junction bases not matched to a gene: 11. The CDR3 runs 13 residues. The germline V gene has CDR1 SNHLY and CDR2 FYNNEI. The DNA of the CDR3 is TGTGCCAGCACCGGACAGGGGGCGTCGGTTCGGTTCTTC. Protein sequence: CASTGQGASVRFF.

The V and J genes are TRBV5-1 and TRBJ1-5, with 7 bases that match TRBD1. The CDR3 sequence is 16 residues long. Germline V gene sequence: CDR1 SGHRS, CDR2 YFSETQ. V dropped 0 bases and J dropped 2; count of bases not matched to a gene: 5. This chain's CDR3 is CASSLGDSLGNQPQHF. CDR3 DNA: TGCGCCAGCAGCTTGGGGGACAGTCTAGGCAATCAGCCCCAGCATTTT.

This clone was recorded a few times. This chain uses TRBV6-6 with TRBJ1-5; TRBD1 aligns across 7 bases. Trimming took 6 bases from V and 6 from J; bases not matched to a gene: 8. The CDR3 consists of 14 residues. Germline CDR1 and CDR2: MNHNY and SVGAGI (reference sequence). CDR3 in DNA: TGTGCCAGCAGCAAGACAGGGACGCGTCAGCCCCAGCATTTT. Translating gives CASSKTGTRQPQHF.

The J gene is TRBJ2-1, the V gene TRBV29-1; 8 bases are a match to TRBD1. CDR1 is SQVTM, CDR2 ANQGSEA, per germline. V trimming: 4 bases; J trimming: 3 bases; junction bases outside the gene matches: 8. The CDR3 runs to 15 residues. The CDR3 DNA follows: TGCAGCGTTGTCCCGTTGACAGGGGTCTACAATGAGCAGTTCTTC. Its translation is CSVVPLTGVYNEQFF.